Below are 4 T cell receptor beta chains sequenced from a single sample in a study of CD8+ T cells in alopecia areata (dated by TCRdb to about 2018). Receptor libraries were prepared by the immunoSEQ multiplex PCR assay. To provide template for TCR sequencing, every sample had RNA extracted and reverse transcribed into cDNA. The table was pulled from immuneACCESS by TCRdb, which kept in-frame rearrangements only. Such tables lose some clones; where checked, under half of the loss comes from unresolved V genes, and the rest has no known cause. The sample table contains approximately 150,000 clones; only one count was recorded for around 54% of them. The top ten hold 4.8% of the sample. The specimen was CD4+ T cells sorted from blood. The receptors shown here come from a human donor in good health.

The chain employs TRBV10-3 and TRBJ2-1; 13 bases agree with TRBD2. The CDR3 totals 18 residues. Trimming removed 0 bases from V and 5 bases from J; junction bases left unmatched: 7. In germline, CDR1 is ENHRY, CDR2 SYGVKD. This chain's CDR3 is CAISESGLAGPFNNEQFF. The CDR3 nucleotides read TGTGCCATCAGTGAGTCGGGACTAGCGGGACCATTTAACAATGAGCAGTTCTTC.

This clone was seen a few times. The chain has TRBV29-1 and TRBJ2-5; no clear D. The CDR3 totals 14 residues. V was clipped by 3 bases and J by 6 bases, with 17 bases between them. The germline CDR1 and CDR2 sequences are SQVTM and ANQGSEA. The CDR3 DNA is TGCAGCGTTGATGGCCTGCGAAGAGTTAAGACCCAGTACTTC. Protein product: CSVDGLRRVKTQYF.

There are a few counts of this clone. CDR3 amino acids: CASSQRLAGMSGKTQYF. CDR3 nucleotides: TGTGCCAGCAGCCAACGGTTAGCAGGGATGTCCGGGAAGACCCAGTACTTC. The chain employs TRBV14 and TRBJ2-5; D is possibly TRBD1 or TRBD2 (5 bases each). The CDR3 sequence is 17 residues long. CDR1 is SGHDN, CDR2 FVKESK, per germline. The germline V and J ends were trimmed by 2 bases and 6 bases, with 22 bases remaining between them.

CDR3 sequence: CASSDANPGQGDQPQHF. CDR3 nucleotides: TGTGCCAGCAGTGACGCAAACCCGGGACAGGGAGATCAGCCCCAGCATTTT. This chain uses TRBV25-1 with TRBJ1-5; 9 nucleotides line up with TRBD1. CDR1 is MGHDK and CDR2 is SYGVNS in the germline V gene. The CDR3 length is 17 residues. V shed 3 bases and J 5 bases; nucleotides not matched to a gene: 11.